The clone carrying this T cell receptor beta chain has at least ten counts. TCRdb ran MiXCR on the RT-PCR reads and lists one entry per CDR3 protein. This sample yields over 400,000 distinct CDR3 sequences, of which 10% to 11% are seen a single time; about 12% belongs to the top ten. The sample originates from a study of response to subunit inactivated influenza vaccine. V gave up 1 base and J gave up 4 bases, with 7 bases separating them. The CDR3 consists of 14 residues. The clonotype originates from a man aged 45 to 65 who received an inactivated influenza vaccine. The rearrangement uses TRBV12-3 or TRBV12-4 and TRBJ2-2, with D maybe TRBD1 (5 bases). Sequenced here: PBMCs from blood, sampled 35 to 45 days after vaccination. The CDR3 protein is CASSLGQGTGELFF. Written as DNA, the CDR3 is TGTGCCAGCAGTTTAGGGCAGGGCACCGGGGAGCTGTTTTTT.